This T cell receptor (beta chain) was sequenced during a study of cytomegalovirus exposure and HLA in healthy donors. Study results and limitations: Later on, an analysis tied 15,000 to 20,000 TCR beta sequences to HLA alleles at 0.05 false discovery rate. Most observed TCR sequences were rare, whereas some public TCRs were detected in many donors.

Regarding this clone: Its antigen is still unknown.

This CDR3 has 14 residues. The ends were cut back, 9 bases at V and 4 bases at J, with 19 bases in the middle. Germline loops: CDR1 LNHDA, CDR2 SQIVND (reference sequence). There were likely unrecorded immune exposures, though donors were nominally healthy when sampled. Vbeta (60) and Jbeta (13) primers were used in the PCR. Original data processing: Later, roughly 80 million unique TCR beta chains were counted in an analysis, and approximately 9.9 million of them were shared. Only in-frame clones appear in the TCRdb table, and some are missing; sequencing was by immunoSEQ multiplex PCR. That table furnishes V, J and clone size, whereas the DNA furnished D and trimming. The sample gives about 280,000 clones, 70% to 90% of which show up once; approximately 2% is in the top ten.

This receptor was obtained from a woman between 18 and 29 years old in good health and CMV-seronegative. The source material was PBMCs. V and J are TRBV19 and TRBJ2-7; D might be TRBD1 (6 bases). This CDR3 reads CASARTDFFYEQYF. In nucleotides, the CDR3 is TGTGCCAGCGCCAGGACAGACTTTTTTTACGAGCAGTACTTC.